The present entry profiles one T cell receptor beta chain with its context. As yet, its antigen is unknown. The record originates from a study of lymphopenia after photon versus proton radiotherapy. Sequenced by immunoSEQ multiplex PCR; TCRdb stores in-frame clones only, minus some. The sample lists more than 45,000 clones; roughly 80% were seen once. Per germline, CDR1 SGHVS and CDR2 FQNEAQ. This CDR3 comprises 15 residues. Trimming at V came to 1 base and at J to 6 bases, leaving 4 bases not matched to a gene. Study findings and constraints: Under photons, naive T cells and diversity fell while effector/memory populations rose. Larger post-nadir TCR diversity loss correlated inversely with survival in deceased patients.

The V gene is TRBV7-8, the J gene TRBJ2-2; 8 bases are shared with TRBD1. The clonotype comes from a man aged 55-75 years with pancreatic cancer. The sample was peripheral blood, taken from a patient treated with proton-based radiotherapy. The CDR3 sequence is CASSLVQGAAGELFF. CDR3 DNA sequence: TGTGCCAGCAGCTTAGTTCAGGGGGCGGCCGGGGAGCTGTTTTTT.